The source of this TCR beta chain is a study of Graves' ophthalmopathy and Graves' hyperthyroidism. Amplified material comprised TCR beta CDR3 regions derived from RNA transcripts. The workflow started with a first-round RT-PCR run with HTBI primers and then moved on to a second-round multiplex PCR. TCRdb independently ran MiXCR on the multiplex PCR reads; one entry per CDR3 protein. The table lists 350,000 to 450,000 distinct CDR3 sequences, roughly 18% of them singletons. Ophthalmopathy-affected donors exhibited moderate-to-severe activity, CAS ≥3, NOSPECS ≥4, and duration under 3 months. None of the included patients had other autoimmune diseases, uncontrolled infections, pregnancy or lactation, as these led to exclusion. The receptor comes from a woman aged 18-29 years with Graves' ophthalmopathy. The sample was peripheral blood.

CDR3 loop: CSASTSGYEQYF. CDR3 nucleotides: TGCAGCGCCTCTACGAGTGGGTACGAGCAGTACTTC. The V and J genes are TRBV29-1 and TRBJ2-7; D unclear. V shed 7 bases and J shed 4 bases, with 14 bases lying between them. CDR1 and CDR2 from the germline V gene are SQVTM and ANQGSEA. The CDR3 is 12 residues long.